This T cell receptor beta chain was recovered during a study of blood T cell repertoires in COVID-19 (dated by TCRdb to 2018 to 2020). For the study in its entirety: Samples from collaborators originated in the United States, Italy and Spain and spanned both the acute and convalescent phases of COVID-19. The material from the prospective study consisted of cDNA or gDNA derived from T cells, B-cell-depleted T cells, or PBMCs. Subjects who had been exposed to COVID-19, were actively infected with it, or had recovered from it provided the deeply sampled blood TCRbeta repertoires that made up the dataset. The repertoires were made available in a free public database intended to serve as a resource for research on the immune response to SARS-CoV-2. The samples were drawn from two sources: the first 160 participants of the ongoing ImmuneRACE study, and 1,000 to 1,500 subjects contributed by 6 global collaborators. A de-identified subject ID, COVID-19 status, age in years and sex were almost always included in the sample metadata. HLA class I and class II types, where available, came from metadata supplied by the sample provider rather than from assay-based typing.

What the research found in general, with its limitations: How much clinical and demographic metadata was included differed by source and by participant, and the metadata was provided uncurated.

Collaborating institutions collected whole blood in K2EDTA tubes following their own protocols. For TCRbeta analysis, collaborators shipped samples as frozen whole blood, isolated PBMCs, or DNA extracted from either of those sample types. With regard to this clone: The clone's antigen remains unknown. No base quality information exists; no much larger clone differs at one position.

CDR1 and CDR2 are read off the germline V gene as SNHLY and FYNNEI. From the cysteine through the phenylalanine, the CDR3 covers 12 amino acids. Of all the DNA, just the CDR3 is kept, 36 bases in frame from base 1. The V end loses 6 bases and the J end loses 4 bases, and a stretch of 10 bases separates them. TCRbeta CDR3 regions were amplified from genomic DNA by means of the immunoSEQ Assay, a bias-controlled multiplex PCR. The authors processed their data as follows. The number of nucleated cells in each sample was estimated by amplification of reference gene primers within the assay. To quantify the absolute abundance of each unique TCRbeta CDR3 rearrangement, sequence reads were collapsed and filtered. For each sample, productive Simpson clonality was calculated by taking the square root of Simpson's diversity index across productive rearrangements. TCRdb re-hosts the immuneACCESS table, in-frame sequences only. Its copies lack some clones; in the studies checked, an unresolved V gene accounts for under half of them, and the cause for the rest is not known. D and trimming were read from the DNA, whereas the V and J calls and clone size are those reported in that table. Across this sample there are roughly 250,000 clones, with under 90% seen only once. In total, the top ten clones hold just under 3% of the sample.

The sequencing sample was made of peripheral blood. The chain employs TRBV2 and TRBJ2-7; TRBD2 might be the D gene, on 6 matching bases. This receptor was obtained from a woman aged 55-75 years with active or convalescent COVID-19. The nucleotides are TGTGCCAGCAGGGGGGGTTTATACGAGCAGTACTTC. This codes for CASRGGLYEQYF.